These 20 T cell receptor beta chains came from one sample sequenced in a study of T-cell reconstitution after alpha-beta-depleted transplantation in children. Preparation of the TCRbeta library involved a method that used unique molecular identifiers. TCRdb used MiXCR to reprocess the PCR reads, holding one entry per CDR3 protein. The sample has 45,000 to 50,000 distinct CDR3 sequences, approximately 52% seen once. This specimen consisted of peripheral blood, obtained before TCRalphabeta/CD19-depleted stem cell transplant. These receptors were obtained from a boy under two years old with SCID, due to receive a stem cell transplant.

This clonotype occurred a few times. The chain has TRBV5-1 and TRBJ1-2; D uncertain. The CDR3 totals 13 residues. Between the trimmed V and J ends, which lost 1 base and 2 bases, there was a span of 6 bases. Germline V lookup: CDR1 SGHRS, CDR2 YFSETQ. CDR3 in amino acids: CASSLRENYGYTF. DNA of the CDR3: TGCGCCAGCAGCTTGCGGGAAAACTATGGCTACACCTTC.

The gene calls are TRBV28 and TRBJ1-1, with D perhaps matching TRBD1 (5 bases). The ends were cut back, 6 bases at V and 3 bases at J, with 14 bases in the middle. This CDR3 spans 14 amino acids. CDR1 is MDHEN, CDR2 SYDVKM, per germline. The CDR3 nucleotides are TGTGCCAGCAGCCTACCAGGAGGGGACACTGAAGCTTTCTTT. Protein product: CASSLPGGDTEAFF.

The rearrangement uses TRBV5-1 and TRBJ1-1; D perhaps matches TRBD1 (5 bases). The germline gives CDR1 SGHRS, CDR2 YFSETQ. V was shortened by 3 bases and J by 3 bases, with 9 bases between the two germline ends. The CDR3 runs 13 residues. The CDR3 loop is CASSSAGYTEAFF. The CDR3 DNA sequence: TGCGCCAGCAGCTCGGCAGGGTACACTGAAGCTTTCTTT.

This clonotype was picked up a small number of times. The CDR3 protein is CASNRGAQQETQYF. CDR3 DNA sequence: TGTGCCAGTAACCGCGGAGCGCAACAAGAGACCCAGTACTTC. V gene TRBV12-3 or TRBV12-4 combines with J gene TRBJ2-5, with no clear D. V was clipped by 9 bases and J by 2 bases, with 16 bases between them. This CDR3 region has 14 residues.

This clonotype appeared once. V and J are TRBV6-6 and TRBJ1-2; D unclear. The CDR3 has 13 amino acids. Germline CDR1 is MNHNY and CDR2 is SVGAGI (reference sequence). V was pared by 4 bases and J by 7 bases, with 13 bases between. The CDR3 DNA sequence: TGTGCCAGCAGTTGGGATCTGACCGGTGGCTACACCTTC. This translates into CASSWDLTGGYTF.

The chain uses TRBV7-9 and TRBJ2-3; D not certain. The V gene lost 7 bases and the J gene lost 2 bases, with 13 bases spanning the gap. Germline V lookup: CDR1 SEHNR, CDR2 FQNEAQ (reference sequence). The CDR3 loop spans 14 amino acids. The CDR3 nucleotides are TGTGCCAGCATGATGAGTATTGACACAGATACGCAGTATTTT. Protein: CASMMSIDTDTQYF.

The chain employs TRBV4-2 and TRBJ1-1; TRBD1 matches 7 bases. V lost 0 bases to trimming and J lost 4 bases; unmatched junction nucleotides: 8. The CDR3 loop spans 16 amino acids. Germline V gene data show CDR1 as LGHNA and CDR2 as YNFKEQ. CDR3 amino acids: CASSQEEGAGSTEAFF. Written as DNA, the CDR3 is TGTGCCAGCAGCCAAGAGGAGGGGGCAGGGAGCACTGAAGCTTTCTTT.

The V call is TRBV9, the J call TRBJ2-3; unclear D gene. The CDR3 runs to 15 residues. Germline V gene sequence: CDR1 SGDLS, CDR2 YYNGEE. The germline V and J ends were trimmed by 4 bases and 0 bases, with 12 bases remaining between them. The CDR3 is CASSSPLPSTDTQYF. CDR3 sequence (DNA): TGTGCCAGCAGCTCACCTCTTCCTAGCACAGATACGCAGTATTTT.

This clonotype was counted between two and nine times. This CDR3 is CASSDSGGTDTQYF. The CDR3, as DNA: TGTGCCAGCAGTGATAGCGGGGGCACAGATACGCAGTATTTT. The chain links TRBV6-4 to TRBJ2-3; 8 bases map to TRBD2. J gave up 1 base and V 3 bases, and 0 bases lay outside the gene matches. This CDR3 spans 14 amino acids. From germline, CDR1 is MRHNA and CDR2 SNTAGT.

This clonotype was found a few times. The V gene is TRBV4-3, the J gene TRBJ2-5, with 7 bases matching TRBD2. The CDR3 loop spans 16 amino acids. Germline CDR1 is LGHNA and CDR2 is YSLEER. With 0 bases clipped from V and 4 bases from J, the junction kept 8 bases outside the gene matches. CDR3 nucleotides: TGCGCCAGCAGCCAAGAGAGGGAGGGAGGAAGAGAGACCCAGTACTTC. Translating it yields CASSQEREGGRETQYF.

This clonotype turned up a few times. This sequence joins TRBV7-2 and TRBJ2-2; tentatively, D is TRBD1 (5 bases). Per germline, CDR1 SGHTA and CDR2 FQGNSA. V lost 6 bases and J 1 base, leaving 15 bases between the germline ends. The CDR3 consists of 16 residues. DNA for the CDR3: TGTGCCAGCAGTCTAAGAGCAGGGCGGAACACCGGGGAGCTGTTTTTT. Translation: CASSLRAGRNTGELFF.

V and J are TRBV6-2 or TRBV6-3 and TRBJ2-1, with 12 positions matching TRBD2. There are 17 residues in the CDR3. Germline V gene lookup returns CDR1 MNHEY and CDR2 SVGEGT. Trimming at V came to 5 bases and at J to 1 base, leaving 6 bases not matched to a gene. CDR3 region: CASSALAGGRSYNEQFF. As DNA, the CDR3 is TGTGCCAGCAGTGCTCTAGCGGGGGGGCGGTCCTACAATGAGCAGTTCTTC.

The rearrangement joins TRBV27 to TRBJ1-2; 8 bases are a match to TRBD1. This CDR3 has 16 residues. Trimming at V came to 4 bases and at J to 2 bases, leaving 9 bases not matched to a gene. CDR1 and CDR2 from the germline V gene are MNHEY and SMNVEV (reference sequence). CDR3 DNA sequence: TGTGCCAGCAGTTATCAATTCGGGACAGGCAACTATGGCTACACCTTC. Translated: CASSYQFGTGNYGYTF.

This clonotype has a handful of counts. CDR3 loop: CASSAGLNTEAFF. The CDR3 DNA reads TGTGCCAGCAGCGCTGGCCTGAACACTGAAGCTTTCTTT. This chain links TRBV2 with TRBJ1-1; D unresolved. Germline CDR1 and CDR2: SNHLY and FYNNEI. With 6 bases removed from V and 0 bases from J, the gap between germline ends came to 8 bases. The CDR3 length is 13 residues.

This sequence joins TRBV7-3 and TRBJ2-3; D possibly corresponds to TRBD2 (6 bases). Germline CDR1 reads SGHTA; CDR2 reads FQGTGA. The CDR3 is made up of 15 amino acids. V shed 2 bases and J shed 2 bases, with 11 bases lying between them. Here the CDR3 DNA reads TGTGCCAGCAGCTTACTTGGCGGGGTCACAGATACGCAGTATTTT. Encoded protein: CASSLLGGVTDTQYF.

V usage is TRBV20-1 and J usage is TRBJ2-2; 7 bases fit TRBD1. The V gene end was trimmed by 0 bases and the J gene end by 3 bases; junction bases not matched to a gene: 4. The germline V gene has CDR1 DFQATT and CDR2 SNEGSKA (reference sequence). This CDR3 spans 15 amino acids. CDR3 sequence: CSARDITGDTGELFF. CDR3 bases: TGCAGTGCTAGAGATATAACAGGGGACACCGGGGAGCTGTTTTTT.

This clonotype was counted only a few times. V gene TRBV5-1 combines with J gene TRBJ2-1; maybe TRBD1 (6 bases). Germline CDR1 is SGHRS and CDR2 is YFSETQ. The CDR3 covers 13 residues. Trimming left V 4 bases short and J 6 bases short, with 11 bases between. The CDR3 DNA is TGCGCCAGCAGCCCCGGACAGATCAATGAGCAGTTCTTC. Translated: CASSPGQINEQFF.

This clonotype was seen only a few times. Here the CDR3 reads CASSSDRKDQPQHF. The CDR3 nucleotides are TGCGCCAGCAGCTCTGACAGAAAGGATCAGCCCCAGCATTTT. The rearrangement joins TRBV5-1 to TRBJ1-5; maybe TRBD1 (5 bases). The germline CDR1 and CDR2 sequences are SGHRS and YFSETQ. This CDR3 has 14 amino acids. V was shortened by 3 bases and J by 5 bases, with 12 bases between the two germline ends.

The CDR3 DNA follows: TGTGCCAGCAGCTTAGAGGGCAGGAACACTGAAGCTTTCTTT. Its translation is CASSLEGRNTEAFF. The V call is TRBV7-2, the J call TRBJ1-1; D not resolved. Germline V gene data show CDR1 as SGHTA and CDR2 as FQGNSA. The CDR3 is made up of 14 amino acids. The ends were cut back, 1 base at V and 1 base at J, with 7 bases in the middle.

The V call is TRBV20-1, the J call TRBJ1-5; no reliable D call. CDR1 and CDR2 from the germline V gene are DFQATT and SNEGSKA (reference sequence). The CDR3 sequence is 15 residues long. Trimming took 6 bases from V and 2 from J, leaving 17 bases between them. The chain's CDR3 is CSAAGVTLGNQPQHF. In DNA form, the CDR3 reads TGCAGTGCCGCAGGCGTTACCCTGGGCAATCAGCCCCAGCATTTT.